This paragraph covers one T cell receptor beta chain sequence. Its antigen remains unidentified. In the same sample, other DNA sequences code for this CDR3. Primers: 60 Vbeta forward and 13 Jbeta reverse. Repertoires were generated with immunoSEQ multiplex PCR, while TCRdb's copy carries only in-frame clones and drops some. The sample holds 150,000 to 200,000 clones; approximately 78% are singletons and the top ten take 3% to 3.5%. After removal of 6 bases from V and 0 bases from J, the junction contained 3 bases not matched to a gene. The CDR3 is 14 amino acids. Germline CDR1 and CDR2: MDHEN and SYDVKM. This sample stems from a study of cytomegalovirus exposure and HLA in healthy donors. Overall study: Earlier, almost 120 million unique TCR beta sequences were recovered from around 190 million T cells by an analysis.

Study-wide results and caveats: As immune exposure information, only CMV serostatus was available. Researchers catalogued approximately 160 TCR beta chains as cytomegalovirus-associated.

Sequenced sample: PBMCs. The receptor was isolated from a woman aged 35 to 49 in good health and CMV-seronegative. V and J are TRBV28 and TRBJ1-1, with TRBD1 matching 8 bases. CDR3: CASRPGQVNTEAFF. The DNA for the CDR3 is TGTGCCAGCAGGCCGGGACAGGTGAACACTGAAGCTTTCTTT.